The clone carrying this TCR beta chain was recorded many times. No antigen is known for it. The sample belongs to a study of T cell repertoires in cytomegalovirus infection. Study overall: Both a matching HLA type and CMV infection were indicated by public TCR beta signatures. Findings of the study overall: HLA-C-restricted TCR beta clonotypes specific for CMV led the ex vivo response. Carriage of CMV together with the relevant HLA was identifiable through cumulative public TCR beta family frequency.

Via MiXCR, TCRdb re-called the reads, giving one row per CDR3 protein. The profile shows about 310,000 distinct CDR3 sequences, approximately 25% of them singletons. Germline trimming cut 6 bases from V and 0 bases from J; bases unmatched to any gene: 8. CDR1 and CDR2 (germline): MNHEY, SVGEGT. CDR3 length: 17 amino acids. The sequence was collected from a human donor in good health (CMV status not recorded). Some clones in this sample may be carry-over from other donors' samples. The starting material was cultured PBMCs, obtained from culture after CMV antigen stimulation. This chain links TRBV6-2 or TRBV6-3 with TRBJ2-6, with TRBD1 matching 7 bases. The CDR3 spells CASSRYTGVSGANVLTF. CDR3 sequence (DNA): TGTGCCAGCAGCCGCTATACAGGGGTCTCTGGGGCCAACGTCCTGACTTTC.